This T cell receptor (beta chain) was sequenced in a study of control samples from healthy donors and cancer patients. The data were produced by immunoSEQ multiplex PCR, yet TCRdb's version contains in-frame clones alone and is incomplete. This table has about 96,000 clones, approximately 95% appearing once. The CDR3 covers 11 residues. Germline assignment: CDR1 LGHDT and CDR2 YNNKEL (reference sequence). Trimming took off 4 bases at V and 8 bases at J, with 8 bases between the two ends. The TCR sequence derives from a man younger than 35 in good health. The sequenced sample was blood. V gene TRBV3-1 (or the pseudogene TRBV3-2) combines with J gene TRBJ1-1, with D possibly matching TRBD1 (5 bases). The CDR3 sequence is CASSPGGEAFF. Here the CDR3 DNA reads TGTGCCAGCAGCCCGGGGGGAGAAGCTTTCTTT.